Listed below are T cell receptor beta chains from one sample, sequenced in a study of T cell responses to AZD1222 COVID-19 vaccine. Here immunoSEQ multiplex PCR was the method, and the copy in TCRdb shows in-frame clones only, minus some. The data contain about 150,000 clones, about 92% of them singletons. Sequencing used peripheral blood, obtained on day 0 of AZD1222 vaccination. These receptors originate from an adult in good health. CDR3s leave out the opening cysteine and the closing phenylalanine or tryptophan. Expanded clones are given a class, and other clones once, few, many or no size at all.

size	V	J	CDR3
NA	TRBV3-1/TRBV3-2	TRBJ2-3	ASSDTGDTQY
NA	TRBV7-9	TRBJ2-1	ASSATAGVFYNEQF
NA	TRBV19	TRBJ1-5	ASRETDNSNQPQH
NA	TRBV6-5	TRBJ1-1	ASTGRLNTEAF
once	TRBV18	TRBJ2-7	ASSPTSQQGNYEQY
NA	TRBV18	TRBJ1-2	ASSLTGTGDGDGYT
NA	TRBV5-1	TRBJ2-7	ASSLETRSGEQY
NA	TRBV6-6	TRBJ2-2	ASSLPTTGGAGTGELF
NA	TRBV30	TRBJ2-7	AWRTGYDRSAYEQY
once	TRBV4-3	TRBJ2-5	ASSQDFGLAGAQETQY
NA	TRBV2	TRBJ2-2	ASSGSRANTGELF
NA	TRBV7-2	TRBJ2-3	ASSAASPDTQY
NA	TRBV30	TRBJ1-4	AWRGGAEKLF
NA	TRBV2	TRBJ2-3	ASSVRALSTDTQY
NA	TRBV5-1	TRBJ2-7	ASSLVGDRGREQY
NA	TRBV29-1	TRBJ1-1	SVEDGRAF
NA	TRBV5-1	TRBJ2-2	ASSFSLIDWDSSGGELF
once	TRBV28	TRBJ2-3	ASSSAVSTDTQY
NA	TRBV30	TRBJ2-1	AGGRGNEQF
NA	TRBV10-2	TRBJ1-5	ASSGGNQPQH
NA	TRBV3-1/TRBV3-2	TRBJ2-1	ASSQTSEPYNEQF
NA	TRBV2	TRBJ1-2	ASSESSYGYT
NA	TRBV5-1	TRBJ2-7	ASSLSSGGVPYEQY
NA	TRBV12-3/TRBV12-4	TRBJ1-2	ASSLGGVYGYT
NA	TRBV3-1/TRBV3-2	TRBJ2-7	ASSLQAGGPREQY
NA	TRBV6-2/TRBV6-3	TRBJ2-6	ASSSLEYSGANVLT
NA	TRBV24-1	TRBJ1-2	ALGSLQGLSRFYGYT
NA	TRBV9	TRBJ1-6	ASSGTENSPLH
NA	TRBV5-4	TRBJ2-5	ASSGLQGPQETQY
NA	TRBV7-8	TRBJ1-2	ASSLGVGANYGYT
NA	TRBV9	TRBJ2-1	ASSVGGRSDNEQF
NA	TRBV7-9	TRBJ2-7	ASSRTDREGEQY
NA	TRBV10-3	TRBJ1-2	AISELQGNYGYT
NA	TRBV11-2	TRBJ1-6	ASSLDNGRGNSPLH
NA	TRBV5-1	TRBJ1-5	ASSLQPVDQPQH
NA	TRBV12-3/TRBV12-4	TRBJ2-5	ASSLGLWETQY
once	TRBV29-1	TRBJ1-5	SVEYSNQPQH
NA	TRBV7-8	TRBJ1-1	ASSSLPPTVVAF
NA	TRBV25-1	TRBJ2-7	ASRAREEQY
NA	TRBV7-2	TRBJ1-1	ASSWLGAGTEAF
NA	TRBV7-9	TRBJ2-2	ASSLAGAGELF
NA	TRBV3-1/TRBV3-2	TRBJ2-7	ASSQRVGEQY
NA	TRBV3-1/TRBV3-2	TRBJ1-5	ASSQDLASRSQH
NA	TRBV4-3	TRBJ2-7	ASSQALGRTGGAPQY
NA	TRBV14	TRBJ1-5	ASSQENQPQH
NA	TRBV4-2	TRBJ1-4	ASSQGQGGNEKLF
once	TRBV5-5	TRBJ2-1	ASAGTGANEQF
NA	TRBV9	TRBJ2-1	ASSAGLAGGEQF
NA	TRBV4-1	TRBJ1-5	ASSQRQGGNQPQH
NA	TRBV9	TRBJ1-4	ASSVEDSWNEKLF
NA	TRBV28	TRBJ2-3	ASSLGRARDTQY
few	TRBV3-1/TRBV3-2	TRBJ1-2	ASSQDLGDRGNYGYT
NA	TRBV14	TRBJ2-7	ASSQLRLAVKY